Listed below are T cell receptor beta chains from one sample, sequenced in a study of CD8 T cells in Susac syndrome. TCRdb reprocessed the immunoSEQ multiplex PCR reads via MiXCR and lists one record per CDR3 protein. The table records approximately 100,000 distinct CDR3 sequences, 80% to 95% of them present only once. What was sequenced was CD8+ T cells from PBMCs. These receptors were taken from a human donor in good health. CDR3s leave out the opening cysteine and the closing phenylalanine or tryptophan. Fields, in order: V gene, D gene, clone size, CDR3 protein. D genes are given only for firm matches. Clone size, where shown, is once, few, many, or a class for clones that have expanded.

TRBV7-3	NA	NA	ASSADRPSTDTQY
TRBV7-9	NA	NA	ASTAGWNTEAF
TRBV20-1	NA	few	SASGQGNQPQH
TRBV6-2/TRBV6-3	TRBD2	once	ASSSLSGRRGGPTETQY
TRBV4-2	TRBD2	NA	ASSQGLAGVIGETQY
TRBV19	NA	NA	ASSIERGPLH
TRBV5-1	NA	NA	ASSLEPPPEEQF
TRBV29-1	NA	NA	SVQGGETQY
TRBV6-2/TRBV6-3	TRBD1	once	ASNQIQPDRGKTGELF
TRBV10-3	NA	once	AIGPEPETQY
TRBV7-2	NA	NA	ASSLGHSSAHTGELF
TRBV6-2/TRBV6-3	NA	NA	ASSYSIDTQY
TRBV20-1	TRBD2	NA	STSGGAQETQY
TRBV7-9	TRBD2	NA	ASSLTSGYQETQY
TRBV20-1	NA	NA	SVQGKSNQPQH
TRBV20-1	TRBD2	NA	SAKTSGSTDTQY
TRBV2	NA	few	ASSEGGRRSNQPQH
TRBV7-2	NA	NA	ASSKQGIDGNTIY
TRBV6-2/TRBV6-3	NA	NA	ASSYSKLMLVEEVDTQY
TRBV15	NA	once	ATSRDPLAPGELF
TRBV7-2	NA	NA	ASTLGPTDTQY
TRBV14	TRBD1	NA	ASSQGGGLGEQY
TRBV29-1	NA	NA	SVEDLPASYT
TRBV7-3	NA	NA	ASSLSMAGELF
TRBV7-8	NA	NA	ASSITIGRTEAF
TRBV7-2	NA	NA	ASSLDRGDSYGYT
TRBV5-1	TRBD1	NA	ASSLDPGQPYGYT
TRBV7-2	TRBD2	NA	ASSFVWREGPGELF
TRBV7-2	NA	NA	ASSLDRETSYEQY
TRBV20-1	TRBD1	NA	SAPDRGLRFSNQPQH
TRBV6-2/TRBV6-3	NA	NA	ASSYSLGTEAF
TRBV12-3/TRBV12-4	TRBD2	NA	ASSQLAGVHNEQF
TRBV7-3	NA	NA	ASRLNGSDCGYT
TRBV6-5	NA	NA	ASSYLLGFSAGANVLT
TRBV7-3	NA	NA	ASSLMSDTYNEQF
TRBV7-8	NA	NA	ASSLELAGSYEQY
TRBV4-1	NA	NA	ASSLRDGAYEQY
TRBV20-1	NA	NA	SARDRTEARNYGYT
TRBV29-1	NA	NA	SVAETENTEAF
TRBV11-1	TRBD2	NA	ASSLVGLAGGPGSYNEQF
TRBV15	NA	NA	ATSSTWGDLAKNIQY
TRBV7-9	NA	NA	ASSPAAGYNEQF
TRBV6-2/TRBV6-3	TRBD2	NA	ASRPPGLPYEQY
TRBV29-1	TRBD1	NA	SVGQGINTGELF
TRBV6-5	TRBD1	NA	ASSTTGVGAEKLF
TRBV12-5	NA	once	ASGGGSYNSPLH
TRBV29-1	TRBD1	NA	SVDSDRGSYEQY
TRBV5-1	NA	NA	ASSLVGEYQETQY
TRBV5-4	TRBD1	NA	ASSSGQLNYGYT
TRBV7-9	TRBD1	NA	ASSLDRGEHEQY
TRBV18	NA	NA	ASSRDRLEETQY
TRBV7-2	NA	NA	ASSLFHTERRNTEAF
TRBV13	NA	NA	TSNHGGNEQY
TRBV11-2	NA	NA	ASSHQQGWSNEKLF
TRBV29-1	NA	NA	SAVETAYGYT
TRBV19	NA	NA	ASGSGSYEQY
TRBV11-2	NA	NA	ASSLQMFTSDTQY
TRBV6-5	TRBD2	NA	ASSYSAIGGRASSNEQF
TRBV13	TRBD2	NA	ASSGPSGGGFLRDAQY